These 30 T cell receptor beta chains originate from one sample sequenced in a study of blood T cell repertoires in COVID-19. TCRdb's copy holds only in-frame clones and misses some; the assay was immunoSEQ multiplex PCR. The sample has tens of thousands of clones, approximately 80% seen once. The sequenced material came from peripheral blood. Receptors were obtained from a human donor in a cohort sampled during active COVID-19.

The chain is built from TRBV5-1 and TRBJ2-7; the match to TRBD2 covers 10 bases. Germline V gene lookup returns CDR1 SGHRS and CDR2 YFSETQ. The CDR3 spans 15 residues. V dropped 0 bases and J dropped 7; count of bases not matched to a gene: 7. Written as DNA, the CDR3 is TGCGCCAGCAGCTTGGGTTCTAGCGGGAGTGGGGAGCAGTACTTC. It specifies CASSLGSSGSGEQYF.

This clone was found a few times. The chain couples TRBV19 to TRBJ1-2, with D unresolved. Deletions cut 6 bases from V and 7 bases from J, with 12 bases between. Germline CDR1 reads LNHDA; CDR2 reads SQIVND (reference sequence). The CDR3 covers 12 residues. Here the CDR3 DNA reads TGTGCCAGTAGGCGGTACGCGGGTGGCTACACCTTC. This encodes CASRRYAGGYTF.

This clone was seen a few times. The rearrangement uses TRBV3-1 (or the pseudogene TRBV3-2) and TRBJ2-7, with 9 bases identical to TRBD1. In germline, CDR1 is LGHDT, CDR2 YNNKEL (reference sequence). There are 12 residues in the CDR3. Trimming removed 11 bases from V and 5 bases from J; junction bases left unmatched: 7. As DNA, the CDR3 is TGTGCCGTCCCACAGGGGGCGGACGAGCAGTACTTC. Translation gives CAVPQGADEQYF.

This chain joins TRBV4-3 and TRBJ2-3, with 8 nucleotides matching TRBD2. This CDR3 has 18 amino acids. Trimming removed 3 bases from V and 1 base from J; junction bases left unmatched: 12. Germline loops: CDR1 LGHNA, CDR2 YSLEER. The CDR3, as DNA: TGCGCCAGCAGCCACCTCGATTTTTGGCGGGAGGGCACAGATACGCAGTATTTT. Protein: CASSHLDFWREGTDTQYF.

The chain couples TRBV18 to TRBJ1-2; D not certain. Germline V CDR1 and CDR2: KGHSH, LQKENI. This CDR3 region has 12 residues. V was pared by 4 bases and J by 6 bases, with 9 bases between. DNA of the CDR3: TGTGCCAGCTCACAATCGGGTGATGGCTACACCTTC. Amino acid sequence: CASSQSGDGYTF.

V usage is TRBV19 and J usage is TRBJ2-7, with 10 positions matching TRBD2. Germline-derived CDR1 and CDR2 are LNHDA and SQIVND (reference sequence). The V gene end was trimmed by 9 bases and the J gene end by 3 bases; junction bases not matched to a gene: 8. CDR3 length: 14 amino acids. CDR3 sequence: CASRPTSGYYEQYF. As DNA, the CDR3 is TGTGCCAGCCGTCCGACTAGCGGGTACTACGAGCAGTACTTC. Variable domain in full (rest from reference TRBV19 and TRBJ2-7): DGGITQSPKYLFRKEGQNVTLSCEQNLNHDAMYWYRQDPGQGLRLIYYSQIVNDFQKGDIAEGYSVSREKKESFPLTVTSAQKNPTAFYLCASRPTSGYYEQYFGPGTRLTVT.

The chain has TRBV7-2 and TRBJ2-1; D may be TRBD2 (5 bases). CDR1 SGHTA and CDR2 FQGNSA come from the germline V gene. V was clipped by 8 bases and J by 0 bases, with 20 bases between them. The CDR3 is made up of 17 amino acids. CDR3 DNA sequence: TGTGCCAGCTCTGGAAAGGGTAGCGCGAGCTCCTACAATGAGCAGTTCTTC. It yields the protein CASSGKGSASSYNEQFF.

This clone was counted once. J is TRBJ2-3 and V is TRBV11-3; possible D gene TRBD2, 5 bases. The CDR3 spans 14 residues. Trimming stripped 1 base from V and 1 base from J, with 6 bases between. Germline V gene sequence: CDR1 SGHNT, CDR2 YENEEA. Written as DNA, the CDR3 is TGTGCCAGCAGCTTAGTCGGGGGCACAGATACGCAGTATTTT. Translation: CASSLVGGTDTQYF. The full variable domain, completed using reference TRBV11-3 and TRBJ2-3, is EAGVVQSPRYKIIEKKQPVAFWCNPISGHNTLYWYLQNLGQGPELLIRYENEEAVDDSQLPKDRFSAERLKGVDSTLKIQPAELGDSAVYLCASSLVGGTDTQYFGPGTRLTVL.

The rearrangement uses TRBV7-3 and TRBJ2-1, with 10 bases fitting TRBD2. The CDR3 consists of 17 residues. From germline, CDR1 is SGHTA and CDR2 FQGTGA. J lost 6 bases, V lost 0 bases, and 8 bases had no gene match. The CDR3 coding sequence is TGTGCCAGCAGCTTAACAGCAGCGGGAGGGTTGGGCAATGAGCAGTTCTTC. Translation gives CASSLTAAGGLGNEQFF.

This chain joins TRBV18 and TRBJ1-1; tentatively, D is TRBD1 (5 bases). Germline CDR1 and CDR2: KGHSH and LQKENI. The V gene lost 5 bases and the J gene lost 4 bases, with 17 bases spanning the gap. This CDR3 is 15 amino acids long. Here the CDR3 DNA reads TGTGCCAGCTCAAGACTAGGGGCGCTGGGCACTGAAGCTTTCTTT. Translated: CASSRLGALGTEAFF.

The V call is TRBV9, the J call TRBJ2-5; no firm D call. V was trimmed by 1 base and J by 3 bases, leaving 7 bases between them. The CDR3 totals 13 residues. Germline CDR1 and CDR2: SGDLS and YYNGEE. CDR3 bases: TGTGCCAGCAGCGTAAGTCTAGAAGAGACCCAGTACTTC. This translates into CASSVSLEETQYF.

V is TRBV2 and J is TRBJ2-5; 7 bases are shared with TRBD1. After removal of 5 bases from V and 5 bases from J, the junction contained 5 bases not matched to a gene. CDR1 is SNHLY and CDR2 is FYNNEI in the germline V gene. The CDR3 spans 13 residues. CDR3 nucleotides: TGTGCCAGCAGTCTTGACAGGGTTGAGACCCAGTACTTC. Its protein product is CASSLDRVETQYF.

This chain links TRBV7-2 with TRBJ2-7; the D is unclear. The ends were cut back, 4 bases at V and 1 base at J, with 11 bases in the middle. The germline V gene encodes CDR1 SGHTA and CDR2 FQGNSA. The CDR3 loop spans 14 amino acids. The CDR3 DNA sequence: TGTGCCAGCAGCTCCGGTTTCGAGTCCTACGAGCAGTACTTC. It yields the protein CASSSGFESYEQYF.

This chain joins TRBV7-2 and TRBJ1-6; 10 bases fit TRBD1. The germline gives CDR1 SGHTA, CDR2 FQGNSA. Losses at the gene ends were 5 bases for V and 9 bases for J; bases not matched to a gene: 10. This CDR3 spans 16 amino acids. CDR3 in amino acids: CASSASSGTGASPLHF. The CDR3 DNA is TGTGCCAGCAGCGCAAGCTCCGGGACAGGGGCTTCACCCCTCCACTTT.

The rearrangement links TRBV3-1 (or the pseudogene TRBV3-2) to TRBJ2-7; tentatively, D is TRBD2 (6 bases). The CDR3 length is 15 residues. V was clipped by 0 bases and J by 0 bases, with 9 bases between them. CDR1 is LGHDT, CDR2 YNNKEL, per germline (reference sequence). The CDR3 DNA reads TGTGCCAGCAGCCAAGAAGGACTACACTCCTACGAGCAGTACTTC. It codes for CASSQEGLHSYEQYF.

This clone appeared once. The chain is built from TRBV27 and TRBJ1-1, with 12 bases that match TRBD1. The CDR3 has 21 residues. Germline-derived CDR1 and CDR2 are MNHEY and SMNVEV (reference sequence). V shed 5 bases, J shed 4 bases, and the junction held 23 bases outside the gene matches. The CDR3 here is CASSGIRPPGQGAEGGTEAFF. DNA of the CDR3: TGTGCCAGCAGTGGAATTAGACCTCCGGGACAGGGGGCGGAGGGGGGCACTGAAGCTTTCTTT.

V is TRBV6-2 or TRBV6-3 and J is TRBJ2-6; D is perhaps TRBD1 (5 bases). The CDR3 contains 17 residues. The ends were cut back, 7 bases at V and 2 bases at J, with 18 bases in the middle. Germline V CDR1 and CDR2: MNHEY, SVGEGT. CDR3 coding DNA: TGTGCCAGCACCCCATGGGGCGACAGCACTGGGGCCAACGTCCTGACTTTC. It is translated as CASTPWGDSTGANVLTF.

The chain employs TRBV6-2 or TRBV6-3 and TRBJ2-7, with D possibly being TRBD2 (6 bases). The CDR3 contains 11 residues. The germline V and J ends were trimmed by 3 bases and 7 bases, with 7 bases remaining between them. CDR1 is MNHEY, CDR2 SVGEGT, per germline. The CDR3 DNA follows: TGTGCCAGCAGTTATCGGGGGGAGCAGTACTTC. Protein product: CASSYRGEQYF.

J is TRBJ2-1 and V is TRBV3-1 (or the pseudogene TRBV3-2); tentatively, D is TRBD2 (6 bases). Trimming left V 2 bases short and J 6 bases short, with 17 bases between. CDR3 length: 16 residues. Per the germline V gene, CDR1 is LGHDT and CDR2 is YNNKEL (reference sequence). The CDR3 DNA reads TGTGCCAGCAGCCAAAGGGGAGGCCGCCTAAGCAATGAGCAGTTCTTC. Amino acids: CASSQRGGRLSNEQFF.

A few counts support this clone. The chain is built from TRBV30 and TRBJ1-1; D possibly corresponds to TRBD1 (6 bases). This CDR3 region has 13 residues. V lost 3 bases and J lost 2, with 10 bases in between. Germline assignment: CDR1 GTSNPN and CDR2 SVGIG (reference sequence). The CDR3 sequence: CAWRVRGNTEAFF. The CDR3 region has the DNA TGTGCCTGGAGGGTCAGGGGTAACACTGAAGCTTTCTTT.

The V call is TRBV15, the J call TRBJ2-2, with D perhaps matching TRBD2 (6 bases). Between the trimmed V and J ends, which lost 5 bases and 8 bases, there was a span of 18 bases. Germline V CDR1 and CDR2: LNHNV, YYDKDF (reference sequence). The CDR3 is 15 residues long. This CDR3 reads CATSRTRGEAGELFF. The CDR3 DNA reads TGTGCCACCAGCCGAACACGCGGGGAGGCGGGGGAGCTGTTTTTT.

This clone came up a few times. The chain uses TRBV6-2 or TRBV6-3 and TRBJ1-2, with D uncertain. This CDR3 is 14 amino acids long. From germline, CDR1 is MNHEY and CDR2 SVGEGT. Trimming cost V 2 bases and J 4 bases, with 11 bases left between them. CDR3 DNA: TGTGCCAGCAGTTACGGTCAGAACATCTATGGCTACACCTTC. Its translation is CASSYGQNIYGYTF.

The chain links TRBV4-3 to TRBJ1-4; D is unclear. Trimming stripped 4 bases from V and 8 bases from J, with 14 bases between. Germline V gene sequence: CDR1 LGHNA, CDR2 YSLEER. This CDR3 comprises 14 residues. The CDR3 spells CASSPPRGGEKLFF. CDR3 bases: TGCGCCAGCAGCCCCCCCCGGGGTGGGGAAAAACTGTTTTTT.

The V gene is TRBV12-5, the J gene TRBJ2-3, with 7 nucleotides matching TRBD2. J was trimmed by 1 base and V by 5 bases; bases with no gene match: 6. Per germline, CDR1 LGHNT and CDR2 FRNRAP. The CDR3 length is 15 residues. The CDR3 is CASGRGSWGTDTQYF. DNA of the CDR3: TGTGCTAGTGGTCGCGGGAGTTGGGGCACAGATACGCAGTATTTT.

J is TRBJ1-3 and V is TRBV7-2; 9 bases align to TRBD1. The CDR3 totals 17 residues. V gave up 7 bases and J gave up 0 bases; unmatched junction bases: 10. Germline values: CDR1 SGHTA, CDR2 FQGNSA. The CDR3 loop reads CASTPRGQGISGNTIYF. CDR3 DNA sequence: TGTGCCAGCACCCCGAGGGGACAGGGTATCTCTGGAAACACCATATATTTT.

The rearrangement joins TRBV28 to TRBJ2-1; 13 bases line up with TRBD2. Germline V CDR1 and CDR2: MDHEN, SYDVKM. The CDR3 has 16 residues. V lost 4 bases to trimming and J lost 7 bases; unmatched junction nucleotides: 7. DNA for the CDR3: TGTGCCAGCAGTTCGGAACTAGCGGGGGGGTGGAATGAGCAGTTCTTC. Encoded protein: CASSSELAGGWNEQFF.

The V and J genes are TRBV23-1 and TRBJ2-1; perhaps TRBD2 as D (5 bases). TRBV23-1 is reported as an ORF; its role is uncertain. V gave up 4 bases and J gave up 1 base, with 14 bases separating them. The CDR3 is 16 amino acids. In DNA form, the CDR3 reads TGCGCCAGCAGTCTTAGGGAGTTTGGGTCCTACAATGAGCAGTTCTTC. Protein product: CASSLREFGSYNEQFF.

A few counts support this clone. CDR3: CASSLWTDNTEAFF. The CDR3 DNA sequence: TGTGCCAGCAGCCTATGGACAGACAACACTGAAGCTTTCTTT. This sequence joins TRBV7-9 and TRBJ1-1, with a tentative D call TRBD1 (6 bases). This CDR3 is built from 14 residues. The ends were cut back, 5 bases at V and 2 bases at J, with 12 bases in the middle. Germline V gene sequence: CDR1 SEHNR, CDR2 FQNEAQ (reference sequence). The full variable domain, in which reference TRBV7-9 and TRBJ1-1 provide the parts outside the CDR3, is DTGVSQNPRHKITKRGQNVTFRCDPISEHNRLYWYRQTLGQGPEFLTYFQNEAQLEKSRLLSDRFSAERPKGSFSTLEIQRTEQGDSAMYLCASSLWTDNTEAFFGQGTRLTVV.

This clone was counted a few times. The chain employs TRBV4-3 and TRBJ2-7; tentative D call: TRBD1 (6 bases). The ends were cut back, 0 bases at V and 3 bases at J, with 15 bases in the middle. CDR3 length: 16 amino acids. Germline V gene data show CDR1 as LGHNA and CDR2 as YSLEER. The CDR3 sequence: CASSQDLGQGNYEQYF. The CDR3 DNA reads TGCGCCAGCAGCCAAGATCTAGGTCAGGGGAACTACGAGCAGTACTTC.

J is TRBJ2-5 and V is TRBV29-1, with 9 bases aligning to TRBD1. From germline, CDR1 is SQVTM and CDR2 ANQGSEA. The V and J ends lost 6 bases and 5 bases, in that order; junction bases with no gene match: 4. CDR3 length: 12 amino acids. The CDR3: CSVGQGFETQYF. In DNA form, the CDR3 reads TGCAGCGTCGGACAGGGGTTTGAGACCCAGTACTTC.